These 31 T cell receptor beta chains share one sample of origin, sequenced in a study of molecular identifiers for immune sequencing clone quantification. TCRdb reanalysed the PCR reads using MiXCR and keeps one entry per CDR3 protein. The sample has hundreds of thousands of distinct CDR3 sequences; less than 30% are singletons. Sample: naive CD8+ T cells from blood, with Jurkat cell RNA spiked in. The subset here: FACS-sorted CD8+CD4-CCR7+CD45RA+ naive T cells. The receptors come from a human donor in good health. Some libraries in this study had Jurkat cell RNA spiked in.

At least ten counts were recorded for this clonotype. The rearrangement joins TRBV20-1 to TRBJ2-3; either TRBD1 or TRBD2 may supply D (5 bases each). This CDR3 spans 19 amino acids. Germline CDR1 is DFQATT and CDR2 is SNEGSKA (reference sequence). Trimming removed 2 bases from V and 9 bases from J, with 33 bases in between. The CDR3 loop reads CSARTKKPGRRFLEDTQYF. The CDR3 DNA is TGCAGTGCTAGAACTAAGAAACCGGGACGAAGGTTCTTAGAGGACACGCAGTATTTT.

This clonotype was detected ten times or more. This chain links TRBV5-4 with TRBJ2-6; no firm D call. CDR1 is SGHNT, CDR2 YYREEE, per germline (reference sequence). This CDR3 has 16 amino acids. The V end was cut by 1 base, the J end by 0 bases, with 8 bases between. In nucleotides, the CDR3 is TGTGCCAGCAGCTTGCCCCCTAACTCTGGGGCCAACGTCCTGACTTTC. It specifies CASSLPPNSGANVLTF.

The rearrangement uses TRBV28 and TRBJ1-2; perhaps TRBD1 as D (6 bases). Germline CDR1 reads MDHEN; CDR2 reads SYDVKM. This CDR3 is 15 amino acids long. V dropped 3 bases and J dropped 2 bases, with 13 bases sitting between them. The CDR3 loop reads CASSFRGGLNYGYTF. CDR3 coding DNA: TGTGCCAGCAGTTTCAGGGGAGGCCTAAACTATGGCTACACCTTC.

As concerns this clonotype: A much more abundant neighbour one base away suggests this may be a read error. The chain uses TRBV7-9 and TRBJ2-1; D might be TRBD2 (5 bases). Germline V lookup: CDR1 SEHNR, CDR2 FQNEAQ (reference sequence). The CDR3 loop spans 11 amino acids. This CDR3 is CASSTSLEQSF. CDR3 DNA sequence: TGTGCCAGCAGCACTAGTCTTGAGCAGTCCTTC.

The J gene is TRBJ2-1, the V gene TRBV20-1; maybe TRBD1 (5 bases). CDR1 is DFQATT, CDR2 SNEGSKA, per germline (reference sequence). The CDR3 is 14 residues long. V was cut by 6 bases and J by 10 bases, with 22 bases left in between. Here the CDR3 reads CSALGLESTWEQFF. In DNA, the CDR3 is TGCAGTGCCCTGGGGCTAGAATCAACGTGGGAGCAGTTCTTC.

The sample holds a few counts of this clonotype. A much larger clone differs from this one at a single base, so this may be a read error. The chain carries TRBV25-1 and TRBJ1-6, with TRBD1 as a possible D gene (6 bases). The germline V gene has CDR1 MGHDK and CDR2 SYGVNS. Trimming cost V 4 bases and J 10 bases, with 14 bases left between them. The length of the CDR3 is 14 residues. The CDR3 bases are TGTGCCAGCAGTGGACACAGGGCTGGGTCACCCCTCCACTTT. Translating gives CASSGHRAGSPLHF.

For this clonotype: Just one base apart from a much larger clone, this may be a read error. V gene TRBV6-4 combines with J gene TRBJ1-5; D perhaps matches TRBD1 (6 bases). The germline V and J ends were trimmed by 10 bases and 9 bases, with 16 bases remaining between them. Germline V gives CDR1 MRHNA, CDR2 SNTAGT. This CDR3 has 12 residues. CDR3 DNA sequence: TGTGCCAACCTACAGGGTTTTCGGCCCCAGCATTTT. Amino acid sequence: CANLQGFRPQHF.

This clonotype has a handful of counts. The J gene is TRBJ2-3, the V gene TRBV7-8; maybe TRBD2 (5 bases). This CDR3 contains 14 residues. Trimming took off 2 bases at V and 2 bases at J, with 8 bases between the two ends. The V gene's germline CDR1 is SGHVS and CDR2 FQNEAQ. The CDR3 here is CASSLQRYTDTQYF. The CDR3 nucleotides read TGTGCCAGCAGCTTACAGCGGTACACAGATACGCAGTATTTT.

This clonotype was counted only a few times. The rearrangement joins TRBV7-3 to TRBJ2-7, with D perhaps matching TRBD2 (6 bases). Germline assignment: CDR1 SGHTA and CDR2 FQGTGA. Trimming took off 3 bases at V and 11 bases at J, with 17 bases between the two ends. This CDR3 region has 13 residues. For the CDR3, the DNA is TGTGCCAGCAGCTTCGAAACCGGGACTCCGAAGTACTTC. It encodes CASSFETGTPKYF.

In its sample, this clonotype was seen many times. The CDR3 sequence: CASKAAYEQYF. For the CDR3, the DNA is TGTGCCAGTAAAGCGGCCTACGAGCAGTACTTC. The chain is built from TRBV12-3 or TRBV12-4 and TRBJ2-7; TRBD2 might be the D (5 bases). Trimming shortened V by 9 bases and J by 2 bases, and 8 bases separated the two germline ends. This CDR3 region has 11 residues.

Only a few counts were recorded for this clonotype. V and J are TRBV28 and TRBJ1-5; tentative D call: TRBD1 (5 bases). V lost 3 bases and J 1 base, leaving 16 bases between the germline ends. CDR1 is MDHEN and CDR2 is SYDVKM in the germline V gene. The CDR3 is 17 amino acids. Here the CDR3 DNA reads TGTGCCAGCAGTTTGGTCATGACAGTAGTAAGCAATCAGCCCCAGCATTTT. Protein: CASSLVMTVVSNQPQHF.

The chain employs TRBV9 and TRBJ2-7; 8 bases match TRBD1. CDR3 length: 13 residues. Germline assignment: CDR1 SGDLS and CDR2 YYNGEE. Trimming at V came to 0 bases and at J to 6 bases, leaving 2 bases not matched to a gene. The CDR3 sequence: CASSVGQGLEQYF. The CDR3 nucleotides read TGTGCCAGCAGCGTAGGACAGGGGCTCGAGCAGTACTTC.

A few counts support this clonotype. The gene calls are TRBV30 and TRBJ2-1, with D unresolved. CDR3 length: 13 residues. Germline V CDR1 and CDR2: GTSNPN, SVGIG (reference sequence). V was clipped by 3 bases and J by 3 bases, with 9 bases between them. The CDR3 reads CAWRENLYNEQFF. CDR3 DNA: TGTGCCTGGAGGGAGAATCTCTACAATGAGCAGTTCTTC. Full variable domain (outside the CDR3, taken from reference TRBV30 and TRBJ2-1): SQTIHQWPATLVQPVGSPLSLECTVEGTSNPNLYWYRQAAGRGLQLLFYSVGIGQISSEVPQNLSASRPQDRQFILSSKKLLLSDSGFYLCAWRENLYNEQFFGPGTRLTVL.

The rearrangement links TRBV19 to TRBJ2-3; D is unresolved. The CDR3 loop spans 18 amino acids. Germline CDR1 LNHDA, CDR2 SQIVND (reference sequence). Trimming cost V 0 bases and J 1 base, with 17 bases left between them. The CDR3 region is CASSIDPSWRLGTDTQYF. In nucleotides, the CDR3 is TGTGCCAGTAGTATAGATCCCTCGTGGCGCCTCGGCACAGATACGCAGTATTTT.

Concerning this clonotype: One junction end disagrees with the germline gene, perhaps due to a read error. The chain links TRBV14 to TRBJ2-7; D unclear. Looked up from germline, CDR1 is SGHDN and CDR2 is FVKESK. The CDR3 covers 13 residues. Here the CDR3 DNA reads TGTGCCAGCGGCCAAGATTTTTGGCAGGAGCAGTACTTC. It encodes CASGQDFWQEQYF.

The CDR3 protein is CASSRDSSGEQYF. CDR3 in DNA: TGTGCCAGCAGCCGGGACTCATCGGGGGAGCAGTACTTC. V gene TRBV7-6 combines with J gene TRBJ2-7, with D possibly being TRBD2 (6 bases). The CDR3 length is 13 residues. The germline CDR1 and CDR2 sequences are SGHVS and FNYEAQ. V dropped 5 bases and J dropped 7 bases, with 15 bases sitting between them. The full variable domain, in which reference TRBV7-6 and TRBJ2-7 provide the parts outside the CDR3, is GAGVSQSPRYKVTKRGQDVALRCDPISGHVSLYWYRQALGQGPEFLTYFNYEAQQDKSGLPNDRFSAERPEGSISTLTIQRTEQRDSAMYRCASSRDSSGEQYFGPGTRLTVT.

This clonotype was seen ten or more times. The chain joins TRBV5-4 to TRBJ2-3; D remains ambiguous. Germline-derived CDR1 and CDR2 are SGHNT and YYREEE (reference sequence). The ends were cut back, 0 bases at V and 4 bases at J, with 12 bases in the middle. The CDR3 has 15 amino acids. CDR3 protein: CASSLEWGMADTQYF. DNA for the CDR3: TGTGCCAGCAGCTTGGAGTGGGGAATGGCAGATACGCAGTATTTT.

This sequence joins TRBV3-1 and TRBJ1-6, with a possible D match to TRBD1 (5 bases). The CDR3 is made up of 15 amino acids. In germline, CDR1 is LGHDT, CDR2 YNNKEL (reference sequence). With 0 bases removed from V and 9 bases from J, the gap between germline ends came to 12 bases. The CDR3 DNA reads TGTGCCAGCAGCCAAGATTCAGGGATCGTTTCACCCCTCCACTTT. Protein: CASSQDSGIVSPLHF.

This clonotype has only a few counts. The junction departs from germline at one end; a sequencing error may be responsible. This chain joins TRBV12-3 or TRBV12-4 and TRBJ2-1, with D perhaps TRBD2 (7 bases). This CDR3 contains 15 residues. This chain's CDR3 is CASSRGAGVYDEQFF. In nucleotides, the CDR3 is TGTGCCAGCAGTCGGGGGGCGGGAGTCTACGATGAGCAGTTCTTC.

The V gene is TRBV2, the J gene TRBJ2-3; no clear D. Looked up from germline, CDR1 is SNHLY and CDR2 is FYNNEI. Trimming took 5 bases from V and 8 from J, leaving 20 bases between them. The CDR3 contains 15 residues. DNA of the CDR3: TGTGCCAGCAGTCCCCGGATGGGATGGGAAGGTACGCAGTATTTT. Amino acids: CASSPRMGWEGTQYF.

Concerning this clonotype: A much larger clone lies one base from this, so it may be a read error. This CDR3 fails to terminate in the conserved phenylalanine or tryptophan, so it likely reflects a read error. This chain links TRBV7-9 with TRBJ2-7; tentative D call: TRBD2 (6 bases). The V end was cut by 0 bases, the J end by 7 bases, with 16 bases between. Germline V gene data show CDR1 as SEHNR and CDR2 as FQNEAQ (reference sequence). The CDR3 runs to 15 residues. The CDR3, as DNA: TGTGCCAGCAGCTTAGCTACCCTCGAACGGGGGGAGCAGTACATC. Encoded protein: CASSLATLERGEQYI.

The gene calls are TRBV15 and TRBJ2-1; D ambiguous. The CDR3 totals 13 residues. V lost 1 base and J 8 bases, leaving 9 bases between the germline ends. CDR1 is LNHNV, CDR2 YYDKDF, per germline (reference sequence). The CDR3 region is CATSRVVYDEQFF. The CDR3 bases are TGTGCCACCAGCAGAGTGGTGTATGATGAGCAGTTCTTC.

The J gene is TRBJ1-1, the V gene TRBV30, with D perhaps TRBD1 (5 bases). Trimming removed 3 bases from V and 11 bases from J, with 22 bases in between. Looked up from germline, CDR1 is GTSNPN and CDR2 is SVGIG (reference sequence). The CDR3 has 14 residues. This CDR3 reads CAWSPKVGREDAFF. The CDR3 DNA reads TGTGCCTGGAGCCCCAAGGTGGGCAGGGAGGATGCTTTCTTT.

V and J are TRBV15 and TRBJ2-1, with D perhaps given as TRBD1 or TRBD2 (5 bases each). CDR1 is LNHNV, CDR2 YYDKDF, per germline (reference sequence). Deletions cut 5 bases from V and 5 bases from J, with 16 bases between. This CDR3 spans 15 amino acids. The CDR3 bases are TGTGCCACCAGCCCCGCAGGGAGTAGGGACAATGAGCAGTTCTTC. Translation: CATSPAGSRDNEQFF. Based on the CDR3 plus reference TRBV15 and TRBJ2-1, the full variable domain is DAMVIQNPRYQVTQFGKPVTLSCSQTLNHNVMYWYQQKSSQAPKLLFHYYDKDFNNEADTPDNFQSRRPNTSFCFLDIRSPGLGDTAMYLCATSPAGSRDNEQFFGPGTRLTVL.

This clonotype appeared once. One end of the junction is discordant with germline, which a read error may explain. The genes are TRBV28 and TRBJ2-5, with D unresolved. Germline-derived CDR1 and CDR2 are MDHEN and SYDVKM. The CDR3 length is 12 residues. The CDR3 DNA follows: TGTGCCAGCAGTTCTGTTGTGGAGACTCAGTACTTC. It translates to CASSSVVETQYF. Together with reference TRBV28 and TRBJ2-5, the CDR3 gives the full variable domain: DVKVTQSSRYLVKRTGEKVFLECVQDMDHENMFWYRQDPGLGLRLIYFSYDVKMKEKGDIPEGYSVSREKKERFSLILESASTNQTSMYLCASSSVVETQYFGPGTRLLVL.

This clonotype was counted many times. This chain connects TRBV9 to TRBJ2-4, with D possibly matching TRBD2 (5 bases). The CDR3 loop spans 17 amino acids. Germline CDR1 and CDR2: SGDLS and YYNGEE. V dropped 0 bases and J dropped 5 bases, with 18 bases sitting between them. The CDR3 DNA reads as TGTGCCAGCAGCGTAGCTGGCGTAAAAGGAGCGGAAAACATTCAGTACTTC. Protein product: CASSVAGVKGAENIQYF.

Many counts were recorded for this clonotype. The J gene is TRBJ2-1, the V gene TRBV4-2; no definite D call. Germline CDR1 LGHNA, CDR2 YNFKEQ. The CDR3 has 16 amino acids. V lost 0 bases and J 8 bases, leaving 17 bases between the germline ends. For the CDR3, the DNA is TGTGCCAGCAGCCAAGAGGCGGCAATCCCCCCCGATGAGCAGTTCTTC. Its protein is CASSQEAAIPPDEQFF.

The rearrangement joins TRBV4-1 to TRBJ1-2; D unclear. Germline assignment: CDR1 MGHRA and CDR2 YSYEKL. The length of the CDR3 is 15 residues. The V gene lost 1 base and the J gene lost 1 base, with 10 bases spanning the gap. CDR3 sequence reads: CASSQGNNLNYGYTF. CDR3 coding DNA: TGCGCCAGCAGCCAAGGTAACAACCTTAACTATGGCTACACCTTC.

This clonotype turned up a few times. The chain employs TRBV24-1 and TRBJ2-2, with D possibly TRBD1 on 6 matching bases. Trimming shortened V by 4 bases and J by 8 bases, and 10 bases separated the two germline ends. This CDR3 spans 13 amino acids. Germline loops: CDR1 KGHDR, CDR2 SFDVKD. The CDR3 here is CATSENRAGELFF. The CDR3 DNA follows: TGTGCCACCAGTGAGAACAGGGCTGGGGAGCTGTTTTTT.

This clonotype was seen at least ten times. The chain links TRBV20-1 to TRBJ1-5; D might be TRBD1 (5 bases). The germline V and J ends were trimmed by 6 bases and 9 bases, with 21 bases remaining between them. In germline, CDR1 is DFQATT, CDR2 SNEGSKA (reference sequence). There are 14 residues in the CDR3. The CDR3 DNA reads TGCAGTGCAAGGGATTGGGACTCCGCGGCGCCCCAGCATTTT. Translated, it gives CSARDWDSAAPQHF.

CDR3 amino acids: CASSNSGGAGETQYF. As DNA, the CDR3 is TGTGCCAGCAGCAATAGCGGGGGGGCAGGGGAGACCCAGTACTTC. The chain is built from TRBV7-8 and TRBJ2-5; 11 nucleotides line up with TRBD2. The germline gives CDR1 SGHVS, CDR2 FQNEAQ. This CDR3 region has 15 residues. J was trimmed by 5 bases and V by 5 bases; bases with no gene match: 7.